The next 29 T cell receptor beta chains were all read from a single sample in a study of blood T cell repertoires in COVID-19. Assay: immunoSEQ multiplex PCR; the TCRdb copy retains only in-frame clones and omits some. Of about 200,000 clones listed, less than 90% are singletons. The material sequenced was peripheral blood. These receptors all come from a woman between 45 and 60 years old with acute or convalescent COVID-19.

The chain recombines TRBV4-1 with TRBJ2-3; TRBD2 matches at 9 bases. Looked up from germline, CDR1 is MGHRA and CDR2 is YSYEKL. The CDR3 is made up of 17 amino acids. V was pared by 0 bases and J by 2 bases, with 6 bases of the junction left unmatched. The CDR3 nucleotides are TGCGCCAGCAGCCAAGATAGAGAGCGGGGGGTCACAGATACGCAGTATTTT. Its translation: CASSQDRERGVTDTQYF.

The rearrangement links TRBV7-3 to TRBJ2-3; tentatively, D is TRBD2 (5 bases). Trimming stripped 1 base from V and 1 base from J, with 9 bases between. The CDR3 is 15 amino acids. Germline V gene data show CDR1 as SGHTA and CDR2 as FQGTGA. The CDR3 coding sequence is TGTGCCAGCAGCTTAAGTCTAGCAGGCACAGATACGCAGTATTTT. Translation gives CASSLSLAGTDTQYF.

The J gene is TRBJ2-4, the V gene TRBV6-5; D is undetermined. The CDR3 extends over 15 amino acids. CDR1 and CDR2 from the germline V gene are MNHEY and SVGAGI. Deletions cut 5 bases from V and 0 bases from J, with 11 bases between. CDR3 sequence: CASSILALAKNIQYF. In nucleotides, the CDR3 is TGTGCCAGCAGTATCCTGGCCCTAGCCAAAAACATTCAGTACTTC.

This clone came up once. The chain combines TRBV2 with TRBJ1-3; D might be TRBD1 (6 bases). There are 19 residues in the CDR3. From germline, CDR1 is SNHLY and CDR2 FYNNEI. Trimming removed 6 bases at V and 0 bases at J, with 24 bases between. The CDR3 DNA reads TGTGCCAGCAGCGTCACAGGGAAGACAACGATCCTCTCTGGAAACACCATATATTTT. Amino acids: CASSVTGKTTILSGNTIYF.

V and J are TRBV4-3 and TRBJ2-7; TRBD1 matches 11 bases. Unmatched junction bases numbered 3, after V lost 3 bases and J lost 5 bases. Germline V gives CDR1 LGHNA, CDR2 YSLEER. The CDR3 is made up of 14 amino acids. Written as DNA, the CDR3 is TGCGCCAGCAGCCAGGACAGGGGGCGCGACGAGCAGTACTTC. Amino acids: CASSQDRGRDEQYF.

The chain combines TRBV12-5 with TRBJ1-1, with 7 nucleotides matching TRBD1. Germline CDR1 and CDR2: LGHNT and FRNRAP. The junction had 9 bases not matched to a gene; V was cut back by 7 bases and J by 4 bases. The length of the CDR3 is 14 residues. CDR3 region: CASEEQGTVTEAFF. The CDR3 DNA reads TGTGCTAGTGAAGAACAGGGGACAGTCACTGAAGCTTTCTTT.

The rearrangement links TRBV30 to TRBJ1-2; TRBD1 agrees at 11 bases. With 5 bases clipped from V and 0 bases from J, the junction kept 5 bases outside the gene matches. This CDR3 is 15 amino acids long. Germline loops: CDR1 GTSNPN, CDR2 SVGIG (reference sequence). The CDR3 sequence is CAWQKDRGPNYGYTF. The CDR3 region has the DNA TGTGCCTGGCAAAAGGACAGGGGGCCTAACTATGGCTACACCTTC.

There are a few counts of this clone. CDR3 residues: CASTEFPRGMGKDEQYF. Here the CDR3 DNA reads TGTGCCAGTACAGAGTTTCCGCGGGGGATGGGGAAGGACGAGCAGTACTTC. J is TRBJ2-7 and V is TRBV19; 7 bases are shared with TRBD2. Germline V gives CDR1 LNHDA, CDR2 SQIVND (reference sequence). Unmatched junction bases numbered 20, after V lost 7 bases and J lost 5 bases. CDR3 length: 17 amino acids. The whole variable domain, filled in from reference TRBV19 and TRBJ2-7, reads DGGITQSPKYLFRKEGQNVTLSCEQNLNHDAMYWYRQDPGQGLRLIYYSQIVNDFQKGDIAEGYSVSREKKESFPLTVTSAQKNPTAFYLCASTEFPRGMGKDEQYFGPGTRLTVT.

The chain recombines TRBV28 with TRBJ1-2; 9 bases agree with TRBD1. The CDR3 has 14 residues. V lost 4 bases and J lost 7; bases outside the gene matches: 7. Germline V lookup: CDR1 MDHEN, CDR2 SYDVKM. CDR3 bases: TGTGCCAGCAGTTCCGGGACAGGGTTTTTTGGCTACACCTTC. Encoded protein: CASSSGTGFFGYTF.

V usage is TRBV6-4 and J usage is TRBJ2-2, with 8 bases fitting TRBD1. Germline V gene lookup returns CDR1 MRHNA and CDR2 SNTAGT. The junction had 3 bases not matched to a gene; V was cut back by 4 bases and J by 2 bases. The CDR3 is 15 amino acids. CDR3 amino acids: CASSVGQENTGELFF. CDR3 bases: TGTGCCAGCAGTGTGGGACAGGAAAACACCGGGGAGCTGTTTTTT.

About this clone: The germline gene is not matched at one end of the junction; a read error may be the cause. The V call is TRBV29-1, the J call TRBJ1-2; 8 bases are a match to TRBD1. Germline CDR1 is SQVTM and CDR2 is ANQGSEA. The CDR3 runs 11 residues. This chain's CDR3 is CSVDTSGGLRF. The CDR3 DNA is TGCAGCGTTGACACCTCAGGGGGCTTGCGCTTC.

This rearrangement joins TRBV24-1 to TRBJ2-3; no clear D gene. The V gene lost 1 base and the J gene lost 4 bases, with 11 bases spanning the gap. The CDR3 runs to 15 residues. From germline, CDR1 is KGHDR and CDR2 SFDVKD. The CDR3 spells CATSDFGLASDTQYF. CDR3 coding DNA: TGTGCCACCAGTGATTTCGGGTTAGCTTCAGATACGCAGTATTTT.

This clone has just a few counts. The chain employs TRBV4-2 and TRBJ1-6, with D possibly being TRBD1 (6 bases). The germline gives CDR1 LGHNA, CDR2 YNFKEQ. The V and J ends lost 1 base and 10 bases respectively, with 14 bases between them. The CDR3 extends over 15 amino acids. The CDR3 bases are TGTGCCAGCAGCCAAGCTCTACAGGGCCGATCACCCCTCCACTTT. Translated, it gives CASSQALQGRSPLHF.

This chain connects TRBV6-5 to TRBJ1-5, with no clear D. CDR1 and CDR2 from the germline V gene are MNHEY and SVGAGI. V was pared by 5 bases and J by 0 bases, with 11 bases between. The CDR3 runs 15 residues. CDR3 DNA sequence: TGTGCCAGCAGTCGAAACTCTTATAGCAATCAGCCCCAGCATTTT. As protein: CASSRNSYSNQPQHF.

This chain links TRBV18 with TRBJ2-5; maybe TRBD1 (5 bases). Germline V gene data show CDR1 as KGHSH and CDR2 as LQKENI. The CDR3 contains 10 residues. Trimming cost V 8 bases and J 5 bases, with 6 bases left between them. CDR3 loop: CASKGETQYF. The DNA of the CDR3 is TGTGCCAGCAAGGGGGAGACCCAGTACTTC.

This chain connects TRBV5-5 to TRBJ1-6; the match to TRBD1 covers 9 bases. The germline V gene has CDR1 SGHKS and CDR2 YYEKEE (reference sequence). There are 15 residues in the CDR3. V shed 6 bases, J shed 7 bases, and the junction held 8 bases outside the gene matches. CDR3 region: CASTTGDRANSPLHF. CDR3 DNA: TGTGCCAGCACCACCGGGGACAGGGCGAATTCACCCCTCCACTTT.

The genes are TRBV5-4 and TRBJ2-7, with D perhaps TRBD1 (5 bases). CDR3 length equals 15 residues. The V end lost 0 bases, the J end lost 3 bases, and 13 bases lay between the germline ends. From germline, CDR1 is SGHNT and CDR2 YYREEE (reference sequence). CDR3 amino acids: CASSLDRGTSYEQYF. Here the CDR3 DNA reads TGTGCCAGCAGCTTGGATAGGGGCACCAGCTACGAGCAGTACTTC.

This chain uses TRBV6-5 with TRBJ1-1, with 7 positions matching TRBD1. From germline, CDR1 is MNHEY and CDR2 SVGAGI. The CDR3 totals 13 residues. With 6 bases clipped from V and 0 bases from J, the junction kept 1 base outside the gene matches. In DNA, the CDR3 is TGTGCCAGCAGAACAGGGGTGAACACTGAAGCTTTCTTT. Amino acid sequence: CASRTGVNTEAFF.

The chain is built from TRBV6-2 or TRBV6-3 and TRBJ2-7, with 10 bases aligning to TRBD2. J gave up 5 bases and V 2 bases, and 6 bases lay outside the gene matches. The CDR3 runs 15 residues. Germline V gene lookup returns CDR1 MNHEY and CDR2 SVGEGT. The CDR3 loop reads CASSYGSAGGNEQYF. The DNA for the CDR3 is TGTGCCAGCAGTTACGGATCAGCGGGAGGGAACGAGCAGTACTTC.

Concerning this clone itself: Other DNA sequences of this sample code for an identical CDR3. V usage is TRBV9 and J usage is TRBJ1-5; tentative D call: TRBD1 (5 bases). Germline CDR1 SGDLS, CDR2 YYNGEE. The length of the CDR3 is 14 residues. Trimming took 2 bases from V and 1 from J, leaving 7 bases between them. The DNA for the CDR3 is TGTGCCAGCAGCGTGGGGGGGAGCAATCAGCCCCAGCATTTT. It is translated as CASSVGGSNQPQHF.

The chain is built from TRBV19 and TRBJ1-4, with 8 nucleotides matching TRBD1. Germline loops: CDR1 LNHDA, CDR2 SQIVND (reference sequence). The CDR3 loop spans 14 amino acids. J was trimmed by 5 bases and V by 4 bases; bases with no gene match: 3. CDR3 sequence: CASSSGTGNEKLFF. The CDR3 DNA reads as TGTGCCAGTAGTAGTGGGACAGGAAATGAAAAACTGTTTTTT.

The V call is TRBV24-1, the J call TRBJ2-4, with D uncertain. The CDR3 loop spans 19 amino acids. Germline V gene data show CDR1 as KGHDR and CDR2 as SFDVKD. Trimming pared 1 base from V and 1 base from J, leaving 19 bases between. CDR3: CATSDLSQFWPNAKNIQYF. Written as DNA, the CDR3 is TGTGCCACCAGTGATTTATCCCAATTCTGGCCAAACGCCAAAAACATTCAGTACTTC.

This chain links TRBV27 with TRBJ2-2, with 9 bases matching TRBD1. Germline loops: CDR1 MNHEY, CDR2 SMNVEV (reference sequence). V was pared by 4 bases and J by 1 base, with 7 bases of the junction left unmatched. CDR3 length equals 17 residues. CDR3 sequence reads: CASSSYTGGWNTGELFF. CDR3 coding DNA: TGTGCCAGCAGTTCCTATACAGGGGGCTGGAACACCGGGGAGCTGTTTTTT.

This chain connects TRBV19 to TRBJ2-1; possibly TRBD2 for D (7 bases). From germline, CDR1 is LNHDA and CDR2 SQIVND (reference sequence). This CDR3 is built from 15 residues. Trimming removed 1 base from V and 9 bases from J, with 16 bases in between. The chain's CDR3 is CASSIGGGVVVEQFF. Here the CDR3 DNA reads TGTGCCAGTAGTATAGGAGGGGGGGTGGTTGTTGAGCAGTTCTTC.

The gene calls are TRBV7-2 and TRBJ2-3; D possibly corresponds to TRBD2 (6 bases). This CDR3 is 14 amino acids long. The ends were cut back, 7 bases at V and 1 base at J, with 12 bases in the middle. Germline CDR1 reads SGHTA; CDR2 reads FQGNSA. The CDR3: CASILGGGTDTQYF. CDR3 nucleotides: TGTGCCAGCATCCTGGGGGGAGGCACAGATACGCAGTATTTT.

This chain uses TRBV30 with TRBJ2-2, with TRBD2 identical over 7 bases. Germline V gene lookup returns CDR1 GTSNPN and CDR2 SVGIG (reference sequence). CDR3 length: 13 amino acids. The trim removed 6 bases at V and 6 bases at J, leaving 7 bases unmatched. CDR3 nucleotides: TGTGCCTGCGGACTAGATAAGGCCGGGGAGCTGTTTTTT. It encodes CACGLDKAGELFF.

The chain uses TRBV7-8 and TRBJ2-1; 14 bases map to TRBD2. CDR3 size: 14 residues. After removal of 4 bases from V and 9 bases from J, the junction contained 2 bases not matched to a gene. Germline values: CDR1 SGHVS, CDR2 FQNEAQ. The CDR3 DNA reads as TGTGCCAGCAGCTCCGGGACTAGCGGGAGTGAGCAGTTCTTC. Translating it yields CASSSGTSGSEQFF.

The chain uses TRBV19 and TRBJ2-3, with 10 nucleotides matching TRBD2. Per the germline V gene, CDR1 is LNHDA and CDR2 is SQIVND (reference sequence). Trimming cost V 3 bases and J 6 bases; bases outside gene matches: 6. The length of the CDR3 is 15 residues. DNA for the CDR3: TGTGCCAGTAGTATCGCTAGCGGGAGTTCGGATACGCAGTATTTT. Its protein is CASSIASGSSDTQYF.

The chain joins TRBV5-1 to TRBJ1-1, with 8 bases identical to TRBD1. Germline trimming cut 4 bases from V and 6 bases from J; bases unmatched to any gene: 2. This CDR3 region has 12 residues. The germline V gene encodes CDR1 SGHRS and CDR2 YFSETQ. The CDR3 coding sequence is TGCGCCAGCAGCGTGGACAGGGCTGAAGCTTTCTTT. Translating gives CASSVDRAEAFF.